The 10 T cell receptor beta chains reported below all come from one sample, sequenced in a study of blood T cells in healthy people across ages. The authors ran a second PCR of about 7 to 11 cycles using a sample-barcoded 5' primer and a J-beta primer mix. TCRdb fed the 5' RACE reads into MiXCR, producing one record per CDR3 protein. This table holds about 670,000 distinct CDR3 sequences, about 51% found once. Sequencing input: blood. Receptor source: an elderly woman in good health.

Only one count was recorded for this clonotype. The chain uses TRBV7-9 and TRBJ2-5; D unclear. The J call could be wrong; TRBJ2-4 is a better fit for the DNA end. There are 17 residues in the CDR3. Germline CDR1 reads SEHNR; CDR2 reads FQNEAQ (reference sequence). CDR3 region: CASSDLTLSLAENIQYF. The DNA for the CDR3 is TGTGCCAGCAGCGACCTGACACTGTCCTTGGCCGAAAACATTCAGTACTTC.

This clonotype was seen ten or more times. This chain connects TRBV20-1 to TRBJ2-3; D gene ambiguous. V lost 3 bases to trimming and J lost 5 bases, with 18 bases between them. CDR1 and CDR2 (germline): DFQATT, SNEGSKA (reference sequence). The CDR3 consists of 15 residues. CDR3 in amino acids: CSARGLEGFIDTQYF. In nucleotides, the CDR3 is TGCAGTGCTAGGGGTCTAGAAGGGTTCATAGATACGCAGTATTTT.

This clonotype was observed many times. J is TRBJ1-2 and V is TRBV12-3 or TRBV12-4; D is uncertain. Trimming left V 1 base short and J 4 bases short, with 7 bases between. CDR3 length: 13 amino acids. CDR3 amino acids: CASSLGESYGYTF. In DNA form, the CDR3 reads TGTGCCAGCAGTTTAGGGGAGAGCTATGGCTACACCTTC.

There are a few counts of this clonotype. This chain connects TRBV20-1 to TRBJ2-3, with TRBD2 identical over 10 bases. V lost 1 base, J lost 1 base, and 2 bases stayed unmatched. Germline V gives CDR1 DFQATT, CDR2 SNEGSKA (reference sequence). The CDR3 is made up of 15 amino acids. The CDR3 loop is CSARGTSGGTDTQYF. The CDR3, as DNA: TGCAGTGCTAGAGGTACTAGCGGGGGCACAGATACGCAGTATTTT.

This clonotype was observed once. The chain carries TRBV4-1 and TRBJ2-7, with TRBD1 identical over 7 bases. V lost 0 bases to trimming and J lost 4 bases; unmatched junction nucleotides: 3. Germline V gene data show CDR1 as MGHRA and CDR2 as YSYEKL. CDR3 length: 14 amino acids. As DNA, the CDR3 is TGCGCCAGCAGCCAAGAGGACAGGTCGTACGAGCAGTACTTC. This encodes CASSQEDRSYEQYF.

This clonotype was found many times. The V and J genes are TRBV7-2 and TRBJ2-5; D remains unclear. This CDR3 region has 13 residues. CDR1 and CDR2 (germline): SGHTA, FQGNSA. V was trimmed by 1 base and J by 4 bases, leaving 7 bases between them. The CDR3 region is CASSLVLIETQYF. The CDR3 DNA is TGTGCCAGCAGCTTAGTTTTAATAGAGACCCAGTACTTC.

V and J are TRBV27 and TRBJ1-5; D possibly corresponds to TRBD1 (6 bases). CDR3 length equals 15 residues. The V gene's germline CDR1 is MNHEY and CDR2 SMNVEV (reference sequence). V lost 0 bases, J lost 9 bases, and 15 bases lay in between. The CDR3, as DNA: TGTGCCAGCAGTTTATCCCCCCGAGGGGGGGGGCCCCAGCATTTT. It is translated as CASSLSPRGGGPQHF.

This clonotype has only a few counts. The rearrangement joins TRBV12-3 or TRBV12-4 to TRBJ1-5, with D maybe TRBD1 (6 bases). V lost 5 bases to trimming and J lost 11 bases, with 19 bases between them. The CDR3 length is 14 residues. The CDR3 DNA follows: TGTGCCAGCAGTCCAAGACGACAGGCCAAGGCCCAGCATTTT. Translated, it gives CASSPRRQAKAQHF.

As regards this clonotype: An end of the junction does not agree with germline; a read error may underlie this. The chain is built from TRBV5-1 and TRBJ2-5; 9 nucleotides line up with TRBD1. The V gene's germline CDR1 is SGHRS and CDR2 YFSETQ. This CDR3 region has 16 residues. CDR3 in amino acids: CASSPLTGGVVETQYF. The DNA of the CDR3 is TGCGCCAGCAGCCCGCTGACAGGGGGTGTTGTGGAGACACAGTACTTC. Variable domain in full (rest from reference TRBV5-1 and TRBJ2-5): KAGVTQTPRYLIKTRGQQVTLSCSPISGHRSVSWYQQTPGQGLQFLFEYFSETQRNKGNFPGRFSGRQFSNSRSEMNVSTLELGDSALYLCASSPLTGGVVETQYFGPGTRLLVL.

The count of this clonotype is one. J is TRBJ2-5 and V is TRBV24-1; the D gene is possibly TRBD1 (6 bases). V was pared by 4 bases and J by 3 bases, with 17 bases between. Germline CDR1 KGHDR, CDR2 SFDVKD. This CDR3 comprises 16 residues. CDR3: CATSEQQGRSKETQYF. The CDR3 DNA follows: TGTGCCACCAGTGAACAACAGGGTCGAAGCAAAGAGACCCAGTACTTC.